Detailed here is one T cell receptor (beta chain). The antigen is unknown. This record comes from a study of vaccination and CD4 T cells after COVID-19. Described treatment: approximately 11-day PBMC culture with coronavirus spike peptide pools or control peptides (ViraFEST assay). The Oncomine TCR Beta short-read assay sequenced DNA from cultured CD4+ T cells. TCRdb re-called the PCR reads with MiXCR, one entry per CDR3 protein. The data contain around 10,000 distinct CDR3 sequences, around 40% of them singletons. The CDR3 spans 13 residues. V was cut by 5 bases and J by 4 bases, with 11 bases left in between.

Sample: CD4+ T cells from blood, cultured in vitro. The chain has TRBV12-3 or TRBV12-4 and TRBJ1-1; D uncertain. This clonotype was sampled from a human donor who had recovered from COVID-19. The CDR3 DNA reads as TGTGCCAGCAGTAACCCCGGGAGCACTGAAGCTTTCTTT. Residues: CASSNPGSTEAFF.